The T cell receptor beta chain under discussion was sequenced for a study of cytomegalovirus exposure and HLA in healthy donors. General observations from the study: Reportedly, diagnosis of cytomegalovirus status by the classifier showed high specificity and sensitivity. Researchers counted around 170 TCR beta chains as cytomegalovirus-associated. Presence/absence analyses rested on an assumption that sequencing depth was roughly uniform across donors.

Concerning this clone: The target antigen is unknown.

60 Vbeta and 13 Jbeta primers were used in PCR. The method was immunoSEQ multiplex PCR; TCRdb's version includes in-frame clones alone and lacks a portion of them. This table has 100,000 to 150,000 clones, about 10% appearing once. Trimming left V 3 bases short and J 1 base short, with 6 bases between. The CDR3 extends over 13 amino acids. The germline V gene encodes CDR1 LNHDA and CDR2 SQIVND (reference sequence). The TCR originated in a woman aged 18-35 years in good health and CMV-seropositive. Material for sequencing was PBMCs. The rearrangement joins TRBV19 to TRBJ1-2; tentatively, D is TRBD1 (5 bases). The CDR3 loop reads CASSMTVNYGYTF. CDR3 nucleotides: TGTGCCAGTAGTATGACAGTTAACTATGGCTACACCTTC.